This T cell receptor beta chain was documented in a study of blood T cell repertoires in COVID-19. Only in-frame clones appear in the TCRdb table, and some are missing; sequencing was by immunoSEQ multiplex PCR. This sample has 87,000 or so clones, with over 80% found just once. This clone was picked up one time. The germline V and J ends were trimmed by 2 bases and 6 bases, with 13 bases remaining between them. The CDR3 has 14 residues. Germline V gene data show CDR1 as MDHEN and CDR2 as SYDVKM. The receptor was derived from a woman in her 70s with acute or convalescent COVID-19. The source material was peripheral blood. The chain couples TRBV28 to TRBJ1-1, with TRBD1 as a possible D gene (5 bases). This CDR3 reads CASSLGGALPEAFF. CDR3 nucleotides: TGTGCCAGCAGTTTAGGTGGGGCCCTCCCTGAAGCTTTCTTT.